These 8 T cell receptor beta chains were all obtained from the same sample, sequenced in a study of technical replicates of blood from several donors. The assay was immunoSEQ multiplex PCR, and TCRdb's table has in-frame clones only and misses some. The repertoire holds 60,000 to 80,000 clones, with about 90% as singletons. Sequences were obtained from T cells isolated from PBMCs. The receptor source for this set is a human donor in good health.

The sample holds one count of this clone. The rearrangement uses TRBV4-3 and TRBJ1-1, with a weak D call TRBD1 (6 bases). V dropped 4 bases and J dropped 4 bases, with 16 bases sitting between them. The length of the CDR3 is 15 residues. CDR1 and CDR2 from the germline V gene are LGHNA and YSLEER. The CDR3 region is CASSRIQGRSTEAFF. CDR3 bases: TGCGCCAGCAGCCGGATACAGGGAAGAAGCACTGAAGCTTTCTTT.

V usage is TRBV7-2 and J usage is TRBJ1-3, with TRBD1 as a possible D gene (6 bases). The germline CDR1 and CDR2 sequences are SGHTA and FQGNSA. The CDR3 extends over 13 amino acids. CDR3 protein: CAAGEQRGNTIYF. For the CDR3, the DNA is TGTGCAGCAGGGGAGCAACGTGGAAACACCATATATTTT. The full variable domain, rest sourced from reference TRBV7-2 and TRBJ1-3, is GAGVSQSPSNKVTEKGKDVELRCDPISGHTALYWYRQSLGQGLEFLIYFQGNSAPDKSGLPSDRFSAERTGGSVSTLTIQRTQQEDSAVYLCAAGEQRGNTIYFGEGSWLTVV.

The CDR3 is CASSLAGRNYGYTF. In DNA, the CDR3 is TGTGCCAGCAGTTTGGCAGGGCGGAACTATGGCTACACCTTC. The V call is TRBV6-6, the J call TRBJ1-2; a weak D match, TRBD1 (5 bases). The length of the CDR3 is 14 residues. V gave up 4 bases and J gave up 2 bases, with 11 bases separating them. Germline V gene lookup returns CDR1 MNHNY and CDR2 SVGAGI (reference sequence).

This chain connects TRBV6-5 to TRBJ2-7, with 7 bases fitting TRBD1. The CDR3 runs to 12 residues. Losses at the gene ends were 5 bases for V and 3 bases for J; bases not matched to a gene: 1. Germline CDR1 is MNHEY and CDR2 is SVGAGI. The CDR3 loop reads CASSPGGYEQYF. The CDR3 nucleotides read TGTGCCAGCAGTCCAGGGGGCTACGAGCAGTACTTC.

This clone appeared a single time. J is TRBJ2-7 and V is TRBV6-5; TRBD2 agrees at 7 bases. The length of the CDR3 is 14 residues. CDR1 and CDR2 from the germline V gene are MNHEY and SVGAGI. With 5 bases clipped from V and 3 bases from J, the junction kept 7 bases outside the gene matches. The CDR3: CASSRGSGIYEQYF. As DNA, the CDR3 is TGTGCCAGCAGTAGGGGCAGCGGGATCTACGAGCAGTACTTC.

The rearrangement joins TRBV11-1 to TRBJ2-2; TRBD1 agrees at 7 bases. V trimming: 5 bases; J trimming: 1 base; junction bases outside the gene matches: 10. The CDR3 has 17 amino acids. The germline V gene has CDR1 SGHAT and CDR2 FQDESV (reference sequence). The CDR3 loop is CASSAPEGQRNTGELFF. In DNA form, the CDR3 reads TGTGCCAGCAGCGCACCCGAGGGACAGAGGAACACCGGGGAGCTGTTTTTT.

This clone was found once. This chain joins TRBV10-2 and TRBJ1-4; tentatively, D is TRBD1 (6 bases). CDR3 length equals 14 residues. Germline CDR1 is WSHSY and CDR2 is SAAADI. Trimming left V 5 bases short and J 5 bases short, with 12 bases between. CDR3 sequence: CASSIDRRNEKLFF. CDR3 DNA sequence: TGCGCCAGCAGTATAGACAGGAGAAATGAAAAACTGTTTTTT.

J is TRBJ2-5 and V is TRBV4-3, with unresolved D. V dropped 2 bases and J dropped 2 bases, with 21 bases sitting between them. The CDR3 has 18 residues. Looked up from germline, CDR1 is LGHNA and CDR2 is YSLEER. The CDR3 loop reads CASSQFPVDERRQETQYF. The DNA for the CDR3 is TGCGCCAGCAGCCAATTCCCGGTCGACGAACGGAGACAAGAGACCCAGTACTTC.